A single sample gave rise to the 19 T cell receptor beta chains below, sequenced in a study of T cell responses to AZD1222 COVID-19 vaccine (dated by TCRdb to the early 2020s). The method behind the library was the immunoSEQ multiplex PCR assay. TCRdb took this table from immuneACCESS and kept in-frame rearrangements with V and J called. Such tables lack part of the clones; where checked against another copy, unresolved V genes explain under half of the gap, and the rest is unexplained. The sample has some 71,000 clones on record, 80% to 90% of them singletons. Approximately 30% of the sample goes to the ten largest clones. In light of the paper, this sample's time point label describes: about 28 days (+/-7) after the second vaccine dose. The material was peripheral blood, obtained 28 days after the second AZD1222 dose. The receptors derive from an adult who received the AZD1222 COVID-19 vaccine.

This clone is a singleton in its sample. This chain links TRBV28 with TRBJ1-1, with unresolved D. The CDR3 contains 14 residues. Trimming pared 4 bases from V and 1 base from J, leaving 10 bases between. Germline V gene lookup returns CDR1 MDHEN and CDR2 SYDVKM. The CDR3: CASSYLQKNTEAFF. CDR3 DNA: TGTGCCAGCAGTTACCTTCAGAAGAACACTGAAGCTTTCTTT.

This chain uses TRBV9 with TRBJ1-3; D is undetermined. There are 14 residues in the CDR3. From germline, CDR1 is SGDLS and CDR2 YYNGEE. V lost 4 bases and J lost 1, with 9 bases in between. For the CDR3, the DNA is TGTGCCAGCAGCCTCAGGTCATCTGGAAACACCATATATTTT. This encodes CASSLRSSGNTIYF.

About this clone: The identical CDR3 is also encoded by other nucleotide sequences in the sample. The chain is built from TRBV3-1 (or the pseudogene TRBV3-2) and TRBJ1-1; unclear D gene. V lost 1 base and J 1 base, leaving 4 bases between the germline ends. Germline V gives CDR1 LGHDT, CDR2 YNNKEL (reference sequence). The CDR3 contains 13 residues. The CDR3 is CASSQAGNTEAFF. CDR3 bases: TGTGCCAGCAGCCAAGCCGGGAACACTGAAGCTTTCTTT.

This sequence joins TRBV5-1 and TRBJ1-1; D unclear. Germline-derived CDR1 and CDR2 are SGHRS and YFSETQ. V dropped 4 bases and J dropped 6 bases, with 13 bases sitting between them. CDR3 length: 13 residues. CDR3 nucleotide sequence: TGCGCCAGCAGCCAGGAGGTCGGGGCTGAAGCTTTCTTT. It encodes CASSQEVGAEAFF. The variable domain in full, completed from reference TRBV5-1 and TRBJ1-1, reads KAGVTQTPRYLIKTRGQQVTLSCSPISGHRSVSWYQQTPGQGLQFLFEYFSETQRNKGNFPGRFSGRQFSNSRSEMNVSTLELGDSALYLCASSQEVGAEAFFGQGTRLTVV.

The rearrangement links TRBV25-1 to TRBJ2-1; D is unclear. Germline assignment: CDR1 MGHDK and CDR2 SYGVNS. The CDR3 consists of 13 residues. The V end lost 3 bases, the J end lost 10 bases, and 13 bases lay between the germline ends. The CDR3 nucleotides read TGTGCCAGCAGTGATTCGCCCGGACCAGAGCAGTTCTTC. Amino acid sequence: CASSDSPGPEQFF.

This clone was found once. The V and J genes are TRBV7-3 and TRBJ2-6, with no clear D. The CDR3 covers 15 residues. Trimming stripped 5 bases from V and 2 bases from J, with 10 bases between. Germline lookup yields CDR1 SGHTA and CDR2 FQGTGA. This CDR3 reads CASSPLIAGANVLTF. In DNA form, the CDR3 reads TGTGCCAGCAGCCCACTCATAGCTGGGGCCAACGTCCTGACTTTC.

This chain connects TRBV11-1 to TRBJ1-4; D call uncertain. Trimming took off 2 bases at V and 5 bases at J, with 6 bases between the two ends. This CDR3 comprises 13 residues. In germline, CDR1 is SGHAT, CDR2 FQDESV (reference sequence). The CDR3 sequence: CASSLRLNEKLFF. For the CDR3, the DNA is TGTGCCAGCAGCTTAAGGTTGAATGAAAAACTGTTTTTT. The complete variable domain, with remaining parts taken from reference TRBV11-1 and TRBJ1-4, reads EAEVAQSPRYKITEKSQAVAFWCDPISGHATLYWYRQILGQGPELLVQFQDESVVDDSQLPKDRFSAERLKGVDSTLKIQPAELGDSAMYLCASSLRLNEKLFFGSGTQLSVL.

This clone was counted between two and nine times. This chain connects TRBV6-5 to TRBJ1-2; D call uncertain. V was clipped by 7 bases and J by 2 bases, with 11 bases between them. CDR1 is MNHEY and CDR2 is SVGAGI in the germline V gene. This CDR3 region has 13 residues. The CDR3 DNA is TGTGCCAGCAAATCCCAAGGGAACTATGGCTACACCTTC. Amino acid sequence: CASKSQGNYGYTF.

In DNA form, the CDR3 reads TGTGCCAGCAGCCCACGCACTAGCGGGAGGGCTGATACGCAGTATTTT. This codes for CASSPRTSGRADTQYF. This chain joins TRBV3-1 (or the pseudogene TRBV3-2) and TRBJ2-3; 13 nucleotides line up with TRBD2. The junction had 7 bases not matched to a gene; V was cut back by 4 bases and J by 6 bases. Germline V gene lookup returns CDR1 LGHDT and CDR2 YNNKEL (reference sequence). The CDR3 covers 16 residues.

This chain joins TRBV5-1 and TRBJ2-2; TRBD2 aligns across 10 bases. Germline V gene lookup returns CDR1 SGHRS and CDR2 YFSETQ. Trimming cost V 4 bases and J 3 bases; bases outside gene matches: 3. The CDR3 totals 15 residues. This CDR3 is CASSETSGHTGELFF. CDR3 coding DNA: TGCGCCAGCAGCGAGACTAGCGGGCACACCGGGGAGCTGTTTTTT.

The genes are TRBV6-1 and TRBJ1-6, with 8 nucleotides matching TRBD1. CDR1 is MNHNS, CDR2 SASEGT, per germline. The CDR3 runs to 16 residues. Trimming at V came to 2 bases and at J to 11 bases, leaving 11 bases not matched to a gene. CDR3 in amino acids: CASSETYGQGGTPLHF. The CDR3 nucleotides read TGTGCCAGCAGTGAAACGTACGGACAGGGAGGGACACCCCTCCACTTT.

The chain carries TRBV6-5 and TRBJ2-5; the D gene is possibly TRBD1 (5 bases). CDR3 size: 13 residues. Germline loops: CDR1 MNHEY, CDR2 SVGAGI. V lost 4 bases and J lost 4, with 10 bases in between. In nucleotides, the CDR3 is TGTGCCAGCAGTTTGACAGTGGGAGAGACCCAGTACTTC. It is translated as CASSLTVGETQYF.

The chain joins TRBV29-1 to TRBJ2-7, with 9 bases fitting TRBD1. The CDR3 sequence is 14 residues long. The V gene end was trimmed by 4 bases and the J gene end by 2 bases; junction bases not matched to a gene: 6. Germline CDR1 SQVTM, CDR2 ANQGSEA. CDR3 nucleotide sequence: TGCAGCGTTGTCCTACAGGGGGCTACCTACGAGCAGTACTTC. The encoded protein is CSVVLQGATYEQYF.

This chain links TRBV5-4 with TRBJ2-1, with D possibly called TRBD1 or TRBD2 (5 bases each). The CDR3 sequence is 17 residues long. V lost 3 bases and J lost 4, with 20 bases in between. The germline V gene has CDR1 SGHNT and CDR2 YYREEE (reference sequence). The CDR3 DNA sequence: TGTGCCAGCAGCTCAGCAGGGAAGAGGGCTGTTTACAATGAGCAGTTCTTC. Protein: CASSSAGKRAVYNEQFF.

The CDR3: CASSTGTSEGEQYF. The DNA for the CDR3 is TGTGCCAGCAGCACCGGGACTAGCGAAGGCGAGCAGTACTTC. V usage is TRBV5-4 and J usage is TRBJ2-7; 10 bases agree with TRBD2. The V segment lost 4 bases and the J segment 6 bases; nucleotides outside the gene matches: 7. Germline CDR1 is SGHNT and CDR2 is YYREEE (reference sequence). CDR3 size: 14 residues. The full variable domain, completed using reference TRBV5-4 and TRBJ2-7, is ETGVTQSPTHLIKTRGQQVTLRCSSQSGHNTVSWYQQALGQGPQFIFQYYREEENGRGNFPPRFSGLQFPNYSSELNVNALELDDSALYLCASSTGTSEGEQYFGPGTRLTVT.

The gene calls are TRBV3-1 (or the pseudogene TRBV3-2) and TRBJ2-1; perhaps TRBD2 as D (5 bases). Per germline, CDR1 LGHDT and CDR2 YNNKEL (reference sequence). The CDR3 has 14 residues. V lost 1 base, J lost 6 bases, and 10 bases lay in between. Here the CDR3 DNA reads TGTGCCAGCAGCCAAGGCCCTAGCAGCAATGAGCAGTTCTTC. This translates into CASSQGPSSNEQFF.

V gene TRBV11-3 combines with J gene TRBJ2-7, with D possibly TRBD1 on 6 matching bases. The length of the CDR3 is 14 residues. V was shortened by 6 bases and J by 1 base, with 13 bases between the two germline ends. CDR1 is SGHNT and CDR2 is YENEEA in the germline V gene. The CDR3 loop is CASRLTGSSYEQYF. CDR3 DNA sequence: TGTGCCAGCAGGCTGACAGGAAGTTCCTACGAGCAGTACTTC.

The chain couples TRBV7-2 to TRBJ2-7; 11 positions match TRBD2. Germline loops: CDR1 SGHTA, CDR2 FQGNSA. The CDR3 consists of 17 residues. Germline trimming cut 1 base from V and 0 bases from J; bases unmatched to any gene: 5. This CDR3 reads CASSLGLAGRSSYEQYF. The CDR3 DNA sequence: TGTGCCAGCAGCTTAGGACTAGCGGGAAGAAGCTCCTACGAGCAGTACTTC.

The CDR3 DNA reads TGTGCCAGCAGCCTAGCTGGGCATGGGCAGTTCTTC. Translation: CASSLAGHGQFF. The rearrangement links TRBV7-3 to TRBJ2-1, with D perhaps matching TRBD2 (5 bases). Deletions cut 5 bases from V and 12 bases from J, with 14 bases between. The length of the CDR3 is 12 residues. The V gene's germline CDR1 is SGHTA and CDR2 FQGTGA.